A selection of T cell receptor beta chains follows, all from one sample in a study of blood T cell repertoires in COVID-19. Sequenced by immunoSEQ multiplex PCR; TCRdb stores in-frame clones only, minus some. The sample includes about 130,000 clones, roughly 80% seen only once; the top ten take less than 20%. Material for sequencing was peripheral blood. Receptors were obtained from a woman aged 50 to 60 with acute or convalescent COVID-19. CDR3s leave out the opening cysteine and the closing phenylalanine or tryptophan. D genes are given only for firm matches.

TRBJ2-7 TRBD1 11 TRBV19 ASSPTGGREQY
TRBJ1-2 NA 12 TRBV18 ASSPSGNSYGYT
TRBJ1-5 TRBD1 14 TRBV7-9 ASSPPGQVPNQPQH
TRBJ2-1 NA 13 TRBV14 ASSQETGPYNEQF
TRBJ1-2 NA 11 TRBV12-3/TRBV12-4 ASSLGGSDGYT
TRBJ1-3 TRBD1 17 TRBV7-8 ASSLGTGGFPRSGNTIY
TRBJ1-5 TRBD1 13 TRBV19 ASSIPDRSNQPQH
TRBJ1-1 TRBD1 13 TRBV6-5 ASSRITTGGTEAF
TRBJ2-6 NA 13 TRBV6-5 ASSARESGANVLT
TRBJ2-3 NA 12 TRBV27 ASGPGAVADTQY
TRBJ2-1 TRBD2 14 TRBV6-1 ASSATASGGANEQF
TRBJ1-2 TRBD1 12 TRBV15 ATSGGTGVYGYT
TRBJ1-3 NA 13 TRBV11-2 ASSLDPSSGNTIY
TRBJ2-2 NA 16 TRBV21-1 ASSKRQAAGGRTGELF
TRBJ1-2 NA 11 TRBV11-2 ASSLGGRDGYT
TRBJ1-1 NA 13 TRBV7-6 ASSLVPQGNTEAF
TRBJ1-5 NA 12 TRBV5-1 ASSPAGNIQPQH
TRBJ1-1 NA 13 TRBV15 ATSRDRSINTEAF
TRBJ1-6 TRBD1 15 TRBV9 ASSPRTGSSYNSPLH
TRBJ1-1 NA 15 TRBV21-1 ASSKGTRTGGNTEAF
TRBJ1-2 TRBD1 11 TRBV30 AWSLGTGKPHA
TRBJ1-2 NA 9 TRBV13 ASSLGQAPA
TRBJ1-6 TRBD1 16 TRBV4-1 ASSLLDLRTGFNSPLH
TRBJ1-1 NA 10 TRBV19 ASSIGNGEAF
TRBJ2-7 NA 9 TRBV5-1 ATNSSYEQY
TRBJ1-2 NA 13 TRBV7-8 ASSLSGLPYYGYT
TRBJ1-4 NA 11 TRBV6-5 AIRSQGHEKLF
TRBJ2-7 TRBD2 14 TRBV6-4 ASSPTNSGGAREQY
TRBJ1-2 TRBD1 12 TRBV4-1 ASSQDPRDSGYT
TRBJ1-2 NA 13 TRBV6-1 ASSEGYQGNYGYT
TRBJ2-7 NA 10 TRBV10-3 AIQDKAYEQY
TRBJ1-1 TRBD1 13 TRBV7-6 ASSHMTGVVGEAF
TRBJ1-2 NA 12 TRBV6-5 ASSYAGGTYGYT
TRBJ1-2 NA 12 TRBV19 ASSIGWENYGYT
TRBJ2-1 NA 13 TRBV11-2 ASRPEKGVFDEQF
TRBJ1-6 NA 14 TRBV5-6 ASSLKGGTYNSPLH
TRBJ1-2 NA 11 TRBV12-3/TRBV12-4 ASSEAGGYGYT
TRBJ1-4 TRBD1 13 TRBV19 ASTRDRASGEKLF
TRBJ1-5 NA 13 TRBV27 ASSFYRESDQPQH
TRBJ1-2 TRBD1 12 TRBV7-8 ASSTTGVGYGYT
TRBJ2-7 NA 12 TRBV7-2 ASSLRQVSYEQY
TRBJ1-1 NA 13 TRBV27 ASSLLGTQGGEAF
TRBJ2-1 TRBD2 14 TRBV6-6 ASSSASGGAYNEQF
TRBJ1-6 TRBD1 13 TRBV3-1/TRBV3-2 ASSLPGTGDSPLH
TRBJ1-1 NA 11 TRBV6-5 ATTGGWNTEAF
TRBJ2-2 NA 11 TRBV10-1 ASSETGPGELF
TRBJ2-1 TRBD2 11 TRBV2 ASSRAGGNEQF
TRBJ1-2 TRBD1 12 TRBV3-1/TRBV3-2 ASSSGQGLNGYT
TRBJ1-5 NA 12 TRBV21-1 ASRGQERNQPQH
TRBJ2-1 NA 13 TRBV7-2 ASSLGPTRGNEQF
TRBJ1-3 NA 14 TRBV5-1 ASSTETGSFGNTIY
TRBJ1-1 NA 11 TRBV27 ASSSYRNTEAF
TRBJ2-5 NA 12 TRBV6-5 ASSTGGGGETQY
TRBJ2-2 NA 14 TRBV18 ASSPLGSLGTGELF
TRBJ1-5 TRBD1 15 TRBV7-3 ASSSPGQELSNQPQH